These 20 T cell receptor beta chains came from one sample sequenced in a study of cytomegalovirus exposure and HLA in healthy donors. Both 60 Vbeta primers and 13 Jbeta primers went into the PCR. The repertoire was sequenced with immunoSEQ multiplex PCR; TCRdb's copy has only in-frame clones and lacks some. The repertoire has some 120,000 clones, over 60% of them found once; the top ten carry about 2.2%. Specimen: PBMCs. These TCRs come from a young woman in good health and CMV-seronegative.

The rearrangement joins TRBV18 to TRBJ2-3; possible D gene TRBD1, 5 bases. CDR3 size: 14 residues. The germline V and J ends were trimmed by 3 bases and 2 bases, with 9 bases remaining between them. From germline, CDR1 is KGHSH and CDR2 LQKENI. CDR3 nucleotides: TGTGCCAGCTCACCGGGCAGGGACACAGATACGCAGTATTTT. The encoded protein is CASSPGRDTDTQYF. The variable domain in full, completed from reference TRBV18 and TRBJ2-3, reads NAGVMQNPRHLVRRRGQEARLRCSPMKGHSHVYWYRQLPEEGLKFMVYLQKENIIDESGMPKERFSAEFPKEGPSILRIQQVVRGDSAAYFCASSPGRDTDTQYFGPGTRLTVL.

The V and J genes are TRBV5-6 and TRBJ2-1; 12 bases fit TRBD2. Germline trimming cut 4 bases from V and 3 bases from J; bases unmatched to any gene: 5. The CDR3 has 16 amino acids. Germline V CDR1 and CDR2: SGHDT, YYEEEE. The CDR3 here is CASSAMTSGSYNEQFF. The DNA of the CDR3 is TGTGCCAGCAGCGCTATGACTAGCGGGAGCTACAATGAGCAGTTCTTC.

The J gene is TRBJ2-5, the V gene TRBV5-6, with a possible D match to TRBD1 (5 bases). The germline V gene encodes CDR1 SGHDT and CDR2 YYEEEE. Between the trimmed V and J ends, which lost 1 base and 4 bases, there was a span of 14 bases. The CDR3 spans 15 residues. This chain's CDR3 is CASSLWQGVRETQYF. The CDR3, as DNA: TGTGCCAGCAGCTTGTGGCAGGGTGTGAGAGAGACCCAGTACTTC.

This chain joins TRBV11-3 and TRBJ2-1, with D possibly matching TRBD1 (6 bases). This CDR3 has 17 amino acids. The V gene's germline CDR1 is SGHNT and CDR2 YENEEA. Trimming pared 0 bases from V and 4 bases from J, leaving 16 bases between. CDR3 DNA sequence: TGTGCCAGCAGCTTAGACGCGAACAGGGCCATTTACAATGAGCAGTTCTTC. Translation: CASSLDANRAIYNEQFF.

This clone was recorded once. Its ends do not fully match the called genes, so a read error is possible. The rearrangement links TRBV18 to TRBJ1-2, with a possible D match to TRBD1 (6 bases). This CDR3 has 14 residues. The germline V gene has CDR1 KGHSH and CDR2 LQKENI. The DNA for the CDR3 is TGTGCCAGCTTACCAGGCGCAGGGGCCTATGGCTACACCTTC. Encoded protein: CASLPGAGAYGYTF.

The chain uses TRBV21-1 and TRBJ2-2; the tabulated D call, TRBD2, remains unverified against the DNA. TRBV21-1 is a pseudogene. The CDR3 contains 20 residues. DNA of the CDR3: TGTGCCAGCAGCCCCATCCCCCGGAAGGAGGCCGCCTCGAACACCGGGGAGCTGTTTTTT. Its translation is CASSPIPRKEAASNTGELFF.

This clone occurred a few times. The chain employs TRBV7-9 and TRBJ1-2; 12 nucleotides match TRBD1. The CDR3 spans 16 residues. Looked up from germline, CDR1 is SEHNR and CDR2 is FQNEAQ (reference sequence). Trimming cost V 5 bases and J 3 bases; bases outside gene matches: 7. The CDR3 loop is CASSPGTGGEDYGYTF. The DNA for the CDR3 is TGTGCCAGCAGCCCGGGGACAGGGGGCGAAGACTATGGCTACACCTTC.

This clone was seen a few times. The gene calls are TRBV7-9 and TRBJ1-2; TRBD1 might be the D (6 bases). The V end was cut by 6 bases, the J end by 7 bases, with 15 bases between. This CDR3 is built from 13 residues. From germline, CDR1 is SEHNR and CDR2 FQNEAQ (reference sequence). The CDR3 reads CASSLSPGAGYTF. CDR3 DNA sequence: TGTGCCAGCAGTTTGTCTCCAGGGGCTGGCTACACCTTC.

This chain links TRBV7-9 with TRBJ2-7; TRBD2 matches 8 bases. The V gene's germline CDR1 is SEHNR and CDR2 FQNEAQ (reference sequence). V shed 4 bases and J 7 bases; nucleotides not matched to a gene: 3. There are 12 residues in the CDR3. DNA of the CDR3: TGTGCCAGCAGCTCGACTAGCGTAGAGCAGTACTTC. It codes for CASSSTSVEQYF.

This clone appeared a few times. This chain links TRBV30 with TRBJ1-2; 8 nucleotides line up with TRBD1. V was clipped by 0 bases and J by 3 bases; unmatched bases: 3. CDR3 length: 14 amino acids. Germline loops: CDR1 GTSNPN, CDR2 SVGIG (reference sequence). The CDR3 DNA sequence: TGTGCCTGGAGTGTTGGACAGGGCCACTATGGCTACACCTTC. Translating gives CAWSVGQGHYGYTF.

J is TRBJ1-2 and V is TRBV5-6, with TRBD1 identical over 7 bases. V dropped 4 bases and J dropped 4; count of bases not matched to a gene: 4. There are 13 residues in the CDR3. CDR1 is SGHDT, CDR2 YYEEEE, per germline. The CDR3: CASSPRGAYGYTF. The CDR3 DNA follows: TGTGCCAGCAGCCCCAGGGGGGCCTATGGCTACACCTTC. Full variable domain (outside the CDR3, taken from reference TRBV5-6 and TRBJ1-2): DAGVTQSPTHLIKTRGQQVTLRCSPKSGHDTVSWYQQALGQGPQFIFQYYEEEERQRGNFPDRFSGHQFPNYSSELNVNALLLGDSALYLCASSPRGAYGYTFGSGTRLTVV.

This chain uses TRBV19 with TRBJ2-7; no reliable D call. Germline assignment: CDR1 LNHDA and CDR2 SQIVND (reference sequence). Trimming left V 5 bases short and J 4 bases short, with 12 bases between. The CDR3 has 13 amino acids. The CDR3: CASSPRIAYEQYF. In DNA form, the CDR3 reads TGTGCCAGTAGTCCTCGTATCGCGTACGAGCAGTACTTC. Filled out from reference TRBV19 and TRBJ2-7, the complete variable domain reads DGGITQSPKYLFRKEGQNVTLSCEQNLNHDAMYWYRQDPGQGLRLIYYSQIVNDFQKGDIAEGYSVSREKKESFPLTVTSAQKNPTAFYLCASSPRIAYEQYFGPGTRLTVT.

The rearrangement links TRBV10-3 to TRBJ1-1, with D unresolved. The length of the CDR3 is 14 residues. Germline V gene lookup returns CDR1 ENHRY and CDR2 SYGVKD. With 6 bases removed from V and 7 bases from J, the gap between germline ends came to 18 bases. The CDR3 loop is CAIREWGREDEAFF. For the CDR3, the DNA is TGTGCCATCAGAGAATGGGGAAGGGAGGATGAAGCTTTCTTT.

The CDR3 reads CASSSQTGTGGYGYTF. CDR3 DNA: TGTGCCAGCAGCTCCCAAACGGGGACAGGGGGCTATGGCTACACCTTC. The chain uses TRBV7-2 and TRBJ1-2; 11 bases are a match to TRBD1. Trimming cost V 4 bases and J 4 bases; bases outside gene matches: 8. In germline, CDR1 is SGHTA, CDR2 FQGNSA. The CDR3 has 16 amino acids.

This chain joins TRBV6-4 and TRBJ2-3; TRBD1 aligns across 7 bases. This CDR3 is built from 13 residues. Germline V gene lookup returns CDR1 MRHNA and CDR2 SNTAGT. V lost 5 bases to trimming and J lost 2 bases; unmatched junction nucleotides: 1. The CDR3 DNA reads as TGTGCCAGCAGTACAGGGGCCACAGATACGCAGTATTTT. Translated, it gives CASSTGATDTQYF.

This clone came up once. V is TRBV29-1 and J is TRBJ1-1, with 8 bases aligning to TRBD1. This CDR3 comprises 13 residues. Germline lookup yields CDR1 SQVTM and CDR2 ANQGSEA. J was trimmed by 2 bases and V by 5 bases; bases with no gene match: 4. CDR3 amino acids: CSVRDRPNTEAFF. DNA for the CDR3: TGCAGCGTTAGGGACAGGCCCAACACTGAAGCTTTCTTT. Supplemented by reference TRBV29-1 and TRBJ1-1, the full variable domain reads SAVISQKPSRDICQRGTSLTIQCQVDSQVTMMFWYRQQPGQSLTLIATANQGSEATYESGFVIDKFPISRPNLTFSTLTVSNMSPEDSSIYLCSVRDRPNTEAFFGQGTRLTVV.

This clone occurred a few times. The CDR3 DNA is TGTGCCAGCTCCCACAGGCCGACTTATGGCTACACCTTC. Protein: CASSHRPTYGYTF. The V and J genes are TRBV28 and TRBJ1-2, with D maybe TRBD1 (5 bases). CDR3 length: 13 residues. From germline, CDR1 is MDHEN and CDR2 SYDVKM. V lost 8 bases, J lost 5 bases, and 15 bases lay in between.

This sequence joins TRBV7-9 and TRBJ2-2; tentatively, D is TRBD1 (6 bases). CDR3 size: 16 residues. The V gene's germline CDR1 is SEHNR and CDR2 FQNEAQ (reference sequence). V was trimmed by 3 bases and J by 3 bases, leaving 14 bases between them. The CDR3 loop reads CASSLGPGVYTGELFF. CDR3 DNA sequence: TGTGCCAGCAGCTTGGGACCAGGGGTATACACCGGGGAGCTGTTTTTT.

This clone was seen a few times. The V gene is TRBV28, the J gene TRBJ2-5, with a tentative D call TRBD1 (8 bases). The CDR3 is 15 amino acids. Germline lookup yields CDR1 MDHEN and CDR2 SYDVKM. The V and J ends lost 1 base and 11 bases respectively, with 20 bases between them. The CDR3: CASSLLGQGAGEQYF. The DNA of the CDR3 is TGTGCCAGCAGTTTATTAGGGCAGGGGGCGGGGGAGCAGTACTTC.

V and J are TRBV13 and TRBJ2-3; a weak D match, TRBD1 (5 bases). The germline V gene has CDR1 PRHDT and CDR2 FYEKMQ (reference sequence). This CDR3 has 17 amino acids. Between the trimmed V and J ends, which lost 5 bases and 5 bases, there was a span of 23 bases. The CDR3 DNA follows: TGTGCCAGCAGCCAAACAGTTGTAGGTCAAAGGGGAGATACGCAGTATTTT. Amino acid sequence: CASSQTVVGQRGDTQYF.